Following are 19 T cell receptor beta chains from one sample sequenced in a study of blood T cell repertoires in COVID-19 (TCRdb year 2020). Libraries were prepared through the immunoSEQ multiplex PCR assay. Here the immuneACCESS table is served through TCRdb, limited to in-frame sequences with V and J called. Missing clones are a known gap in these copies; in checked studies unresolved V genes cover under half, and the rest lacks a known reason. The sample table shows 150,000 to 200,000 clones, and about 85% are seen once. 7% to 8% of the sample is held by the ten biggest clonotypes. The material sequenced was peripheral blood. All receptors derive from a woman of 80 years or more in a cohort sampled during active or convalescent COVID-19.

The chain has TRBV28 and TRBJ2-3, with 12 bases aligning to TRBD2. The CDR3 is made up of 13 amino acids. V was pared by 6 bases and J by 8 bases, with 3 bases of the junction left unmatched. Per germline, CDR1 MDHEN and CDR2 SYDVKM. CDR3 residues: CASRGLAGLTQYF. The CDR3 DNA reads as TGTGCCAGCAGGGGACTAGCGGGTCTTACGCAGTATTTT.

The rearrangement joins TRBV7-9 to TRBJ1-1; no definite D call. Trimming cost V 2 bases and J 3 bases, with 10 bases left between them. The CDR3 runs 14 residues. In germline, CDR1 is SEHNR, CDR2 FQNEAQ (reference sequence). CDR3 sequence reads: CASSLRREHTEAFF. CDR3 DNA: TGTGCCAGCAGCTTAAGGCGGGAGCACACTGAAGCTTTCTTT.

The CDR3 spells CASSPRDSSPEQYF. The CDR3 coding sequence is TGTGCCAGCAGCCCTAGGGACAGCTCGCCGGAGCAGTACTTC. The genes are TRBV3-1 (or the pseudogene TRBV3-2) and TRBJ2-7, with TRBD1 matching 7 bases. Germline V gene lookup returns CDR1 LGHDT and CDR2 YNNKEL (reference sequence). There are 14 residues in the CDR3. With 4 bases clipped from V and 7 bases from J, the junction kept 10 bases outside the gene matches.

The rearrangement links TRBV21-1 to TRBJ2-1; the D call of TRBD2 is as the table states it, not checked on the DNA. TRBV21-1 is tagged as a pseudogene. CDR3 length: 15 amino acids. The CDR3 protein is CASSPRGEQSNEQFF. Here the CDR3 DNA reads TGTGCCAGCAGTCCCCGGGGGGAGCAAAGCAATGAGCAGTTCTTC.

The rearrangement links TRBV27 to TRBJ1-2; 7 bases line up with TRBD1. J was trimmed by 7 bases and V by 0 bases; bases with no gene match: 8. The CDR3 extends over 15 amino acids. Germline loops: CDR1 MNHEY, CDR2 SMNVEV (reference sequence). CDR3: CASSLSAGTDSGYTF. The CDR3 bases are TGTGCCAGCAGTTTATCGGCAGGGACAGACAGTGGCTACACCTTC.

The chain uses TRBV7-9 and TRBJ1-4; the match to TRBD1 covers 8 bases. The CDR3 spans 14 residues. Germline V lookup: CDR1 SEHNR, CDR2 FQNEAQ (reference sequence). The V gene end was trimmed by 5 bases and the J gene end by 5 bases; junction bases not matched to a gene: 4. In DNA, the CDR3 is TGTGCCAGCAGCCAACAGGGGGTAAATGAAAAACTGTTTTTT. It translates to CASSQQGVNEKLFF.

The chain joins TRBV5-1 to TRBJ2-1; 7 bases are shared with TRBD2. The germline V gene has CDR1 SGHRS and CDR2 YFSETQ. Trimming at V came to 1 base and at J to 0 bases, leaving 4 bases not matched to a gene. This CDR3 region has 16 residues. The CDR3 loop reads CASSLMAGASYNEQFF. The CDR3 DNA sequence: TGCGCCAGCAGCTTGATGGCGGGAGCCTCCTACAATGAGCAGTTCTTC.

DNA of the CDR3: TGTGCCAGCATACGACAGGGGATTTACATTCAGTACTTC. Translation: CASIRQGIYIQYF. The chain couples TRBV21-1 to TRBJ2-4; the table assigns TRBD1, which was not confirmed against the DNA. TRBV21-1 corresponds to a pseudogene. The CDR3 spans 13 residues.

The chain couples TRBV27 to TRBJ1-2; 12 positions agree with TRBD1. CDR1 is MNHEY, CDR2 SMNVEV, per germline (reference sequence). The ends lost 5 bases at V and 3 bases at J; junction bases unmatched: 4. This CDR3 spans 15 amino acids. DNA for the CDR3: TGTGCCAGCAGTCGGGGGACAGGGGGCGACTATGGCTACACCTTC. Protein product: CASSRGTGGDYGYTF.

The chain joins TRBV6-5 to TRBJ1-4, with TRBD1 matching 9 bases. The germline gives CDR1 MNHEY, CDR2 SVGAGI. This CDR3 comprises 15 residues. Trimming took 5 bases from V and 6 from J; bases not matched to a gene: 7. The CDR3 nucleotides are TGTGCCAGCAGTCCCGCCGGGACAGGGTATGAAAAACTGTTTTTT. It codes for CASSPAGTGYEKLFF.

The chain is built from TRBV18 and TRBJ2-1; 12 bases map to TRBD2. CDR3 length equals 16 residues. V gave up 2 bases and J gave up 3 bases; unmatched junction bases: 2. Germline V gene data show CDR1 as KGHSH and CDR2 as LQKENI. CDR3 in DNA: TGTGCCAGCTCACCAGGGACTAGCGGGTTCTACAATGAGCAGTTCTTC. Protein: CASSPGTSGFYNEQFF.

V gene TRBV5-6 combines with J gene TRBJ2-3; the D is unclear. CDR1 SGHDT and CDR2 YYEEEE come from the germline V gene. The CDR3 loop spans 11 amino acids. Between the trimmed V and J ends, which lost 4 bases and 8 bases, there was a span of 8 bases. The CDR3 region is CASSLEVTQYF. CDR3 DNA: TGTGCCAGCAGCCTAGAGGTTACGCAGTATTTT.

The chain couples TRBV11-2 to TRBJ2-1, with 10 nucleotides matching TRBD1. Germline assignment: CDR1 SGHAT and CDR2 FQNNGV. CDR3 length: 15 residues. Losses at the gene ends were 6 bases for V and 7 bases for J; bases not matched to a gene: 9. DNA of the CDR3: TGTGCCAGCAGAAGGGGGACAGGGGCATCAAATGAGCAGTTCTTC. Its translation: CASRRGTGASNEQFF.

The chain employs TRBV5-1 and TRBJ1-2; 8 bases are shared with TRBD1. The CDR3 length is 14 residues. Losses at the gene ends were 4 bases for V and 5 bases for J; bases not matched to a gene: 7. CDR1 is SGHRS, CDR2 YFSETQ, per germline. CDR3: CASSGQGAWYGYTF. In nucleotides, the CDR3 is TGCGCCAGCAGCGGTCAGGGGGCTTGGTATGGCTACACCTTC.

This chain connects TRBV11-2 to TRBJ2-7; D might be TRBD2 (6 bases). Trimming left V 3 bases short and J 2 bases short, with 8 bases between. The CDR3 is 13 residues long. Germline-derived CDR1 and CDR2 are SGHAT and FQNNGV. In DNA form, the CDR3 reads TGTGCCAGCAGCTTTGCGGGGACCTACGAGCAGTACTTC. This gives the protein CASSFAGTYEQYF.

The chain combines TRBV4-1 with TRBJ2-1; 7 nucleotides align to TRBD1. This CDR3 comprises 16 residues. Per germline, CDR1 MGHRA and CDR2 YSYEKL. Losses at the gene ends were 2 bases for V and 12 bases for J; bases not matched to a gene: 16. The CDR3 DNA reads as TGCGCCAGCAGCCAAAGAGGGGGCGAATTGGGGGAAATGCAGTTCTTC. Translation: CASSQRGGELGEMQFF.

A few counts support this clone. V usage is TRBV11-2 and J usage is TRBJ2-2; maybe TRBD1 (6 bases). Trimming left V 4 bases short and J 1 base short, with 19 bases between. Germline CDR1 SGHAT, CDR2 FQNNGV. The CDR3 consists of 18 residues. CDR3 region: CASSSPRDMLMNTGELFF. CDR3 nucleotide sequence: TGTGCCAGCAGCTCCCCCCGGGACATGCTCATGAACACCGGGGAGCTGTTTTTT.

The J gene is TRBJ2-7, the V gene TRBV2; tentatively, D is TRBD1 (6 bases). Germline values: CDR1 SNHLY, CDR2 FYNNEI. This CDR3 has 12 amino acids. Trimming removed 7 bases at V and 9 bases at J, with 16 bases between. The CDR3 protein is CASTLAGARQYV. The CDR3 DNA reads TGTGCCAGCACCTTGGCAGGGGCGAGGCAGTACGTC.

This clone showed up just a few times. This chain connects TRBV19 to TRBJ1-2, with 8 bases identical to TRBD1. The CDR3 consists of 15 residues. Per germline, CDR1 LNHDA and CDR2 SQIVND (reference sequence). V was clipped by 5 bases and J by 4 bases; unmatched bases: 9. CDR3 nucleotide sequence: TGTGCCAGTAGTGTCCCGACAGGGGCCCTCTATGGCTACACCTTC. Encoded protein: CASSVPTGALYGYTF. Supplemented by reference TRBV19 and TRBJ1-2, the full variable domain reads DGGITQSPKYLFRKEGQNVTLSCEQNLNHDAMYWYRQDPGQGLRLIYYSQIVNDFQKGDIAEGYSVSREKKESFPLTVTSAQKNPTAFYLCASSVPTGALYGYTFGSGTRLTVV.